The T cell receptor beta chain under discussion was sequenced for a study of blood T cell repertoires in COVID-19. Trimming cost V 4 bases and J 2 bases, with 12 bases left between them. Germline V lookup: CDR1 LNHDA, CDR2 SQIVND (reference sequence). This CDR3 is built from 15 residues. As originally analysed: Amplification of reference gene primers provided the estimated nucleated cell counts. TCRdb's copy holds only in-frame clones and misses some; the assay was immunoSEQ multiplex PCR. The V and J calls and clone size come from that table; D and trimming were worked out from the DNA. The sample records 150,000 to 200,000 clones, 70% to 90% being singletons.

Sequenced input: peripheral blood. This sequence was found in a man between 70 and 80 years old with active or convalescent COVID-19. The chain employs TRBV19 and TRBJ1-5, with D tentatively TRBD1 (5 bases). The DNA of the CDR3 is TGTGCCAGTAGTAAAGGAGCCAGGGGCAATCAGCCCCAGCATTTT. It specifies CASSKGARGNQPQHF. Full variable domain (rest looked up from reference TRBV19 and TRBJ1-5): DGGITQSPKYLFRKEGQNVTLSCEQNLNHDAMYWYRQDPGQGLRLIYYSQIVNDFQKGDIAEGYSVSREKKESFPLTVTSAQKNPTAFYLCASSKGARGNQPQHFGDGTRLSIL.